The rows below give T cell receptor beta chains drawn from one sample of a study of CD4+ T cells in melanoma. Sequencing was performed with immunoSEQ multiplex PCR; in TCRdb, only in-frame clones are kept and a portion is missing. Of 10,000 or so clones in the sample, around 60% were seen once. The sample taken for sequencing was cells from a culture (not recorded whether cultured in vitro). These receptors originate from a human donor with melanoma. Each CDR3 is given with its conserved first and last residue. The D gene is left open where the match is weak.

D gene: NA; V gene: TRBV7-9; CDR3 protein: CASSLAGGETQYF
D gene: NA; V gene: TRBV9; CDR3 protein: CASSVRAERTEAFF
D gene: TRBD1; V gene: TRBV6-1; CDR3 protein: CASSAVQGYAQYF
D gene: NA; V gene: TRBV4-1; CDR3 protein: CASSRTNRDEQYF
D gene: TRBD2; V gene: TRBV2; CDR3 protein: CASRRTSGANNEQFF
D gene: NA; V gene: TRBV12-2; CDR3 protein: CASRLTWVPSGRETQYF
D gene: NA; V gene: TRBV30; CDR3 protein: CAFLRQGYTEAFF
D gene: NA; V gene: TRBV5-1; CDR3 protein: CASSLEPSRETQYF
D gene: NA; V gene: TRBV7-2; CDR3 protein: CASSLAWGPSYEQYF
D gene: NA; V gene: TRBV7-3; CDR3 protein: CASSRQSNTEAFF
D gene: NA; V gene: TRBV6-1; CDR3 protein: CASSAGPYNSPLHF
D gene: NA; V gene: TRBV14; CDR3 protein: CASSQLTGVNTEAFF
D gene: NA; V gene: TRBV5-6; CDR3 protein: CASSLSAGGLTNEKLFF
D gene: TRBD2; V gene: TRBV5-1; CDR3 protein: CASSPGASGGDNTGELFF
D gene: NA; V gene: TRBV5-1; CDR3 protein: CASSLDAGGTGELFF
D gene: NA; V gene: TRBV5-4; CDR3 protein: CASSPDSNYGYTF
D gene: NA; V gene: TRBV10-1; CDR3 protein: CASSDGSGPQETQYF
D gene: TRBD1; V gene: TRBV7-3; CDR3 protein: CASSLDRVSTDTQYF
D gene: TRBD2; V gene: TRBV18; CDR3 protein: CASSPRLAGGPLRAENEQFF
D gene: NA; V gene: TRBV7-9; CDR3 protein: CASSLSSTVNTEAFF
D gene: NA; V gene: TRBV5-1; CDR3 protein: CASSRGGEQYF
D gene: NA; V gene: TRBV11-2; CDR3 protein: CASSSYRSRDYGYTF
D gene: NA; V gene: TRBV5-1; CDR3 protein: CASSLSEPPYEQYF
D gene: NA; V gene: TRBV30; CDR3 protein: CAWRKTTVPPLHF
D gene: NA; V gene: TRBV7-9; CDR3 protein: CASSLGIPGELFF
D gene: TRBD2; V gene: TRBV2; CDR3 protein: CASSRQREVSYNEQFF
D gene: TRBD1; V gene: TRBV5-8; CDR3 protein: CASSSDRGYEQYF
D gene: TRBD2; V gene: TRBV5-1; CDR3 protein: CASRRQRGEQFF
D gene: NA; V gene: TRBV5-1; CDR3 protein: CASSLGQGGYSYEQYF
D gene: NA; V gene: TRBV7-8; CDR3 protein: CASSQGVGPSTGELFF
D gene: NA; V gene: TRBV6-1; CDR3 protein: CASSEGGANTGELFF
D gene: NA; V gene: TRBV18; CDR3 protein: CASSPAVSHSPLHF
D gene: NA; V gene: TRBV7-9; CDR3 protein: CASSEQQAFF
D gene: NA; V gene: TRBV7-9; CDR3 protein: CASSETERNGYTF
D gene: TRBD1; V gene: TRBV15; CDR3 protein: CATQRTQGAFYNEQFF
D gene: TRBD1; V gene: TRBV11-2; CDR3 protein: CASSLLRGQSYEQYF
D gene: TRBD1; V gene: TRBV6-1; CDR3 protein: CASSEARALTGSTEAFF
D gene: NA; V gene: TRBV21-1; CDR3 protein: CASSKLGVQGRHNTDTQYF
D gene: NA; V gene: TRBV6-5; CDR3 protein: CASSYDRINSPLHF
D gene: NA; V gene: TRBV18; CDR3 protein: CASSPPVGQGGSYNEQFF
D gene: NA; V gene: TRBV9; CDR3 protein: CASSVSWAGELFF
D gene: NA; V gene: TRBV5-1; CDR3 protein: CASSGGGEQYF
D gene: TRBD1; V gene: TRBV2; CDR3 protein: CASSTGTEYQPQHF
D gene: NA; V gene: TRBV6-6; CDR3 protein: CASSYSTRGTYEQYF
D gene: NA; V gene: TRBV20-1; CDR3 protein: CSVGSEQYF
D gene: NA; V gene: TRBV6-1; CDR3 protein: CASSEARGVEAFF
D gene: NA; V gene: TRBV5-1; CDR3 protein: CASSPMDTYEQYF
D gene: NA; V gene: TRBV19; CDR3 protein: CASSMVTGPTAQHF
D gene: NA; V gene: TRBV2; CDR3 protein: CASRSGGLNTEAFF
D gene: NA; V gene: TRBV11-2; CDR3 protein: CASSFFLQSGNSPLHF
D gene: NA; V gene: TRBV6-5; CDR3 protein: CASSYARRGGNTIYF
D gene: TRBD1; V gene: TRBV5-4; CDR3 protein: CASSSTGTGGTEAFF
D gene: NA; V gene: TRBV18; CDR3 protein: CASRIGTRSYGYTF